The subject of this entry is one T cell receptor beta chain. Its antigen is undetermined. This sample was taken from a study of graft-versus-host responses after intestinal transplantation. Study overall: The transplants performed in recipients were multivisceral, liver-intestinal, or isolated intestinal. All of the recipients had induction that used anti-thymocyte globulin, then tacrolimus and steroids for 2 to 3 years.

Study-level points and caveats: Early post-transplant HvG declines tracked with peak circulating GvH clone levels.

Some clones are missing from TCRdb's copy, which holds only in-frame ones; the method was immunoSEQ multiplex PCR. The table includes almost 70,000 clones, roughly 92% detected once. The CDR3 has 15 residues. After removal of 6 bases from V and 5 bases from J, the junction contained 11 bases not matched to a gene. Germline values: CDR1 MDHEN, CDR2 SYDVKM. After transplant, marrow was aspirated from the posterior iliac crest or elsewhere. The chain carries TRBV28 and TRBJ2-5; TRBD2 agrees at 8 bases. The clonotype originates from a human patient who received an intestinal transplant, so some T cells may come from the graft donor. The starting material was bone marrow, obtained almost 750 days after intestinal transplantation. The CDR3 here is CASSLGGRGVETQYF. CDR3 nucleotides: TGTGCCAGCAGCCTGGGGGGGCGGGGGGTGGAGACCCAGTACTTC.